By share of the sample, the clone carrying this TCR beta chain is medium-sized. Antigen specificity is unknown. With 32 V and 13 J primers, multiplex PCR amplified the TCR beta CDR3. MiXCR, applied by TCRdb to the multiplex PCR reads, yields one record per CDR3 protein. The sample holds more than 9,000 distinct CDR3 sequences, 25% to 35% seen once. Deletions cut 5 bases from V and 7 bases from J, with 9 bases between. Per germline, CDR1 LGHNA and CDR2 YNFKEQ. The CDR3 runs to 13 residues. The data are from a study of immune heterogeneity within non-small cell lung tumors. The overall study: In total, the tumors were 4 squamous cell carcinomas, around ten non-squamous carcinomas and 1 not otherwise specified. Study-wide points: Largely different high-frequency T-cell receptor beta clonotypes were found between individual patients. The study found identical dominant CDR3 beta clonotypes recurring across tumor sites within a patient, alongside site-unique high-frequency clones.

Template material for each sample was 550 to 650 ng of bulk tumor genomic DNA. Several biopsies were spaced far apart within each primary tumor and obtained as surgery took place. Patients had untreated, newly diagnosed non-small cell lung cancer and underwent curative surgery. Newly diagnosed non-small cell lung cancer patients undergoing curative-intent surgery served as donors. This TCR was recovered from a woman aged 55-70 years with non-small cell lung cancer. The rearrangement joins TRBV4-2 to TRBJ1-6, with D maybe TRBD1 (5 bases). The specimen sequenced was lung tumor tissue. CDR3 bases: TGTGCCAGCAGCAGGCACAGGAATTCACCCCTCCACTTT. Residues: CASSRHRNSPLHF.